This TCR beta chain is drawn from a study of cytomegalovirus exposure and HLA in healthy donors. Study-level points and caveats: The authors confirmed in vitro that three CMV-associated chains were specific for CMV antigens. Among TCR beta chains, those listed as cytomegalovirus-associated numbered about 160. Rarity marked most TCR sequences, yet some public TCRs occurred in many donors.

For this clone: Its antigen is still unknown.

The germline V gene has CDR1 PRHDT and CDR2 FYEKMQ (reference sequence). This CDR3 is 17 amino acids long. The V gene end was trimmed by 5 bases and the J gene end by 0 bases; junction bases not matched to a gene: 6. The method was immunoSEQ multiplex PCR; TCRdb's version includes in-frame clones alone and lacks a portion of them. Here the sample spans around 66,000 clones, about 97% being singletons. The sequencing input was PBMCs. This sequence originates from a woman between 18 and 29 years old in good health and CMV-seropositive. This chain uses TRBV13 with TRBJ2-1, with 11 positions matching TRBD2. CDR3 loop: CASSIRTSGFSYNEQFF. CDR3 coding DNA: TGTGCCAGCAGCATCCGGACTAGCGGGTTCTCCTACAATGAGCAGTTCTTC.